The T cell receptor beta chain under discussion was sequenced for a study of regulatory T cells in long-lasting Graves disease. The sample's time point: newly diagnosed GD, antithyroid drugs for less than 3 months. The authors made the TCR library using RNA they extracted from PBMCs. Per American Thyroid Association guidelines, Graves' disease was diagnosed. Findings and limits, study-wide: Persistent Graves' patients showed a TCR diversity that was lower than that of newly diagnosed ones. Accuracy was perhaps lowered by the small sample size.

The CDR3 length is 12 residues. V shed 8 bases, J shed 4 bases, and the junction held 3 bases outside the gene matches. CDR1 and CDR2 (germline): MGHDK, SYGVNS. The authors built TCR beta libraries using iRepertoire HTBI primers and Arm-PCR of CDR3 regions. TCRdb used MiXCR to reprocess the multiplex PCR reads, holding one entry per CDR3 protein. The sample comprises roughly 260,000 distinct CDR3 sequences, roughly 18% of which are singletons, and 13% to 15% rests with the top ten. This clonotype has ten or more counts. Antigen unknown. The data were also submitted as part of a second study, on T cells in Graves' hyperthyroidism and ophthalmopathy.

This TCR was recovered from a woman aged 30 to 39 with Graves disease. The chain has TRBV25-1 and TRBJ1-2, with 8 bases aligning to TRBD1. Here the sequenced sample was peripheral blood mononuclear cells (PBMCs), taken at new diagnosis, from a patient treated with antithyroid drugs. CDR3 loop: CASQGAGYGYTF. The CDR3 nucleotides are TGTGCCAGCCAGGGGGCGGGCTATGGCTACACCTTC.